This paragraph reports one T cell receptor (beta chain). Looked up from germline, CDR1 is SQVTM and CDR2 is ANQGSEA. V was clipped by 0 bases and J by 5 bases, with 4 bases between them. This CDR3 has 11 residues. The sample originates from a study of patients with pleural tuberculosis. Via MiXCR, TCRdb re-called the reads, giving one row per CDR3 protein. This table has under 65,000 distinct CDR3 sequences, less than 8% appearing once. V and J are TRBV29-1 and TRBJ1-2; D unclear. The receptor was derived from a human donor with pleural tuberculosis. Written as DNA, the CDR3 is TGCAGCGTTGAAGAGGGATATGGCTACACCTTC. Translated, it gives CSVEEGYGYTF.